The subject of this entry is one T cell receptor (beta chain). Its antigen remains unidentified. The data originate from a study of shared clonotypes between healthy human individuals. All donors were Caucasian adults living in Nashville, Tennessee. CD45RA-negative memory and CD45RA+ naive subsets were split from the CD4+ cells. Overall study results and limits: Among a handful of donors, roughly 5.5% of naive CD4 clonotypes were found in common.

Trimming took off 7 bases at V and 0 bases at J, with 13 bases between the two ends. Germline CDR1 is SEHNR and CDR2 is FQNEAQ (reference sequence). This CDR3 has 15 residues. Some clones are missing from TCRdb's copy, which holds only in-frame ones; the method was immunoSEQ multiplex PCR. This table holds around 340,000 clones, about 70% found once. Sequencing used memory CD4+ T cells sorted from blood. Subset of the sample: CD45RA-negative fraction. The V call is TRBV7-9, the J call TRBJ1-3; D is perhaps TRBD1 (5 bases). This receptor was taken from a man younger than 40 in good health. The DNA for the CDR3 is TGTGCCAGCACCCTTGGGGGGTTCTCTGGAAACACCATATATTTT. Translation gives CASTLGGFSGNTIYF.